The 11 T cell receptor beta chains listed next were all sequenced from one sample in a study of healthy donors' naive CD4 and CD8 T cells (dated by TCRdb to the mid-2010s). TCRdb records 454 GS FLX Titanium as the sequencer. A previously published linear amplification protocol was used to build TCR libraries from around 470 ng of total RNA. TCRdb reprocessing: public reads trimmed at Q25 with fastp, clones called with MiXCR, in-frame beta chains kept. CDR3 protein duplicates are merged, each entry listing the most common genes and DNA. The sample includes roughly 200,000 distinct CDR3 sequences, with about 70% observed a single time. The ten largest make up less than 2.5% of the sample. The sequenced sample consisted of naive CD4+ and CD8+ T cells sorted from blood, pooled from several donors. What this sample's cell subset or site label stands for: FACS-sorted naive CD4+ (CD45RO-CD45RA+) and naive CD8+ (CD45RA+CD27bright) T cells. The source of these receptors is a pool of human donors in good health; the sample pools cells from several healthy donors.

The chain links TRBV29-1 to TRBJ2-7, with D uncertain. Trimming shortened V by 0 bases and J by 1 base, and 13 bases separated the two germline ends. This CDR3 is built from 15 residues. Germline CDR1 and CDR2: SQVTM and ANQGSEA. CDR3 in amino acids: CSVEEGDTPSYEQYF. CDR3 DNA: TGCAGCGTTGAAGAAGGCGACACTCCTTCCTACGAGCAGTACTTC.

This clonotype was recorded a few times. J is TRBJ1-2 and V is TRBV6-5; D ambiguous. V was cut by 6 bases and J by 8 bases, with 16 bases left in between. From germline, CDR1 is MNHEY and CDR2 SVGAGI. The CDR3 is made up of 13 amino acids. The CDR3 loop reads CASRPGRARGYTF. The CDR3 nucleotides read TGTGCCAGCAGGCCCGGGAGGGCGCGAGGCTACACCTTC.

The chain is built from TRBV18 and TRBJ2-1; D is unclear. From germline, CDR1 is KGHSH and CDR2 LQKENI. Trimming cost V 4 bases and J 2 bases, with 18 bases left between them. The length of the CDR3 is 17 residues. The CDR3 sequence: CASSLLDQGFTYNEQFF. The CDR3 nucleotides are TGTGCCAGCTCACTCCTGGACCAAGGGTTCACCTACAATGAGCAGTTCTTC.

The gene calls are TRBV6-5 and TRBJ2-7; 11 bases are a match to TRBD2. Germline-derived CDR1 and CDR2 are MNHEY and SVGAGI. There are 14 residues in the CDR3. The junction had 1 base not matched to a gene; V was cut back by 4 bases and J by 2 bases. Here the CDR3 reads CASSLTSGAYEQYF. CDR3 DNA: TGTGCCAGCAGTTTGACTAGCGGGGCCTACGAGCAGTACTTC.

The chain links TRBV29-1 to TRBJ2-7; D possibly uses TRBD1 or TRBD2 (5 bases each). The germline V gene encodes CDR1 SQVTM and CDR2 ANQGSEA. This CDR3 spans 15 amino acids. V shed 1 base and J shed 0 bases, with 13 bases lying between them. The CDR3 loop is CSVEGDAPGSYEQYF. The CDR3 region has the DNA TGCAGCGTTGAAGGGGACGCCCCAGGCTCCTACGAGCAGTACTTC.

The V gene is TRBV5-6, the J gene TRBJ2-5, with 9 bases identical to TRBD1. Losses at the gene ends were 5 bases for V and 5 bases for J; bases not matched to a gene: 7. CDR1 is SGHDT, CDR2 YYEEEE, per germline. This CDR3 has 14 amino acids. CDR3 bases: TGTGCCAGCAGAAAGGACAGGGGATTGGAGACCCAGTACTTC. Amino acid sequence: CASRKDRGLETQYF.

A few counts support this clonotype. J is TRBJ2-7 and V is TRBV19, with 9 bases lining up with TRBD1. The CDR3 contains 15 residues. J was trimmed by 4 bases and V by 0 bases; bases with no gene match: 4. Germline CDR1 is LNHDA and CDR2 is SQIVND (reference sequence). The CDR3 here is CASSIDPGQGYEQYF. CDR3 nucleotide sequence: TGTGCCAGTAGTATAGATCCGGGACAGGGTTACGAGCAGTACTTC.

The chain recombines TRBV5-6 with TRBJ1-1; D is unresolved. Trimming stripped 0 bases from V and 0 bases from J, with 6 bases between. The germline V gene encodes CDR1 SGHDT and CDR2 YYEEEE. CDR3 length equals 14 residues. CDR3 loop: CASSLVGLNTEAFF. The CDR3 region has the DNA TGTGCCAGCAGCTTGGTAGGGTTGAACACTGAAGCTTTCTTT.

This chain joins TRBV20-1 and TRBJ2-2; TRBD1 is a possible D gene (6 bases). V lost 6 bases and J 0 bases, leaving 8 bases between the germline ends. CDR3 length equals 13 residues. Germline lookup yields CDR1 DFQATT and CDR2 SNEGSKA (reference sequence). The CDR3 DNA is TGCAGTGCCAACAGGGCGAACACCGGGGAGCTGTTTTTT. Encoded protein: CSANRANTGELFF.

Here the CDR3 reads CASSLPGESLSYEQYF. The CDR3 DNA reads as TGTGCCAGCAGCTTGCCCGGGGAGTCCCTCTCCTACGAGCAGTACTTC. This chain links TRBV5-6 with TRBJ2-7; possibly TRBD2 for D (5 bases). Germline V lookup: CDR1 SGHDT, CDR2 YYEEEE. This CDR3 contains 16 residues. Trimming shortened V by 1 base and J by 0 bases, and 14 bases separated the two germline ends.

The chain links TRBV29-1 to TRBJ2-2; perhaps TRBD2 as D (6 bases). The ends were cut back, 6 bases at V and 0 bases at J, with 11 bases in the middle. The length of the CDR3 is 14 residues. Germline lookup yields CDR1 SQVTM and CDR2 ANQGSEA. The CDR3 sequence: CSVGLGANTGELFF. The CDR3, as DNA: TGCAGCGTGGGACTCGGGGCGAACACCGGGGAGCTGTTTTTT.